The clone carrying this T cell receptor (beta chain) has a count of ten or more. Its specificity is not known. Patients aged 18 to 65 had newly diagnosed hyperthyroidism that had lasted under 2 months. Amplified regions were TCR beta CDR3 sequences from RNA transcripts. The HTBI set primed first-round TCR CDR3 RT-PCR. TCRdb analysed the multiplex PCR reads with MiXCR anew, one entry per CDR3 protein. This table has some 560,000 distinct CDR3 sequences, about a sixth appearing once. Germline V CDR1 and CDR2: SNHLY, FYNNEI. The CDR3 length is 14 residues. Germline trimming cut 9 bases from V and 2 bases from J; bases unmatched to any gene: 8. This sample was taken from a study of T cells in Graves' hyperthyroidism and ophthalmopathy. Study-wide results and limits: The model foresaw ophthalmopathy a median approximately 6.3 months prior to onset. Among thyroid clonotypes expanded above 0.001, most also appeared in blood.

The sequencing input was blood. The source of this sequence is a woman aged 25 to 39 with Graves' hyperthyroidism. The chain links TRBV2 to TRBJ2-3; 7 bases agree with TRBD2. The CDR3 loop reads CARKGLDVTDTQYF. CDR3 in DNA: TGTGCCAGGAAAGGACTAGATGTCACAGATACGCAGTATTTT.